This passage covers 27 T cell receptor beta chains from one sample sequenced in a study of T cell changes during pregnancy in multiple sclerosis. Data came from immunoSEQ multiplex PCR; TCRdb stores just in-frame clones and leaves some out. Of about 75,000 clones in the sample, around 92% were seen once. Material: peripheral blood, obtained in the first trimester of pregnancy. All receptors come from a female donor in good health, enrolled as a control in a pregnancy study.

The genes are TRBV4-1 and TRBJ2-5, with 12 bases matching TRBD2. The germline V gene encodes CDR1 MGHRA and CDR2 YSYEKL. This CDR3 is built from 17 residues. V shed 4 bases and J 5 bases; nucleotides not matched to a gene: 11. The CDR3 region has the DNA TGCGCCAGCAGCCCCGGCACTCTAGCGGGAGGGCCCGAGACCCAGTACTTC. Translated, it gives CASSPGTLAGGPETQYF.

This chain links TRBV19 with TRBJ1-1; 8 bases align to TRBD1. V lost 3 bases to trimming and J lost 5 bases; unmatched junction nucleotides: 5. Germline V lookup: CDR1 LNHDA, CDR2 SQIVND (reference sequence). The CDR3 extends over 14 amino acids. CDR3 protein: CASSIGTGQTEAFF. Written as DNA, the CDR3 is TGTGCCAGTAGTATTGGGACAGGACAGACTGAAGCTTTCTTT.

The CDR3 spells CASSQIAGEGYYEQYF. The CDR3 bases are TGCGCCAGCAGCCAGATAGCGGGAGAAGGCTACTACGAGCAGTACTTC. The V gene is TRBV4-3, the J gene TRBJ2-7; 9 nucleotides match TRBD2. This CDR3 region has 16 residues. The V gene end was trimmed by 3 bases and the J gene end by 3 bases; junction bases not matched to a gene: 9. Germline V gene data show CDR1 as LGHNA and CDR2 as YSLEER.

V is TRBV27 and J is TRBJ2-1; 13 bases are shared with TRBD2. The CDR3 sequence is 16 residues long. CDR1 and CDR2 from the germline V gene are MNHEY and SMNVEV (reference sequence). J lost 10 bases, V lost 3 bases, and 9 bases had no gene match. In DNA, the CDR3 is TGTGCCAGCAGTTTTTCGACTAGCGGGGGGTCCTCCGAGCAGTTCTTC. Translated: CASSFSTSGGSSEQFF.

This chain joins TRBV14 and TRBJ2-5; weak D call: TRBD2 (6 bases). V lost 4 bases and J 2 bases, leaving 14 bases between the germline ends. The CDR3 totals 15 residues. CDR1 is SGHDN, CDR2 FVKESK, per germline. This CDR3 reads CASSPYRAGQETQYF. The CDR3 region has the DNA TGTGCCAGCAGCCCCTACCGGGCGGGACAAGAGACCCAGTACTTC.

The chain links TRBV6-6 to TRBJ2-1; TRBD1 is a possible D gene (5 bases). The CDR3 is 15 residues long. Germline CDR1 is MNHNY and CDR2 is SVGAGI (reference sequence). V was shortened by 3 bases and J by 3 bases, with 12 bases between the two germline ends. The CDR3 DNA is TGTGCCAGCAGTTATTCCGACAGAATCTACAATGAGCAGTTCTTC. Amino acids: CASSYSDRIYNEQFF.

Only one count was recorded for this clone. Here the CDR3 DNA reads TGTGCCAGCAGTCTGACAGGGGGCAGTGGCTACACCTTC. Translation: CASSLTGGSGYTF. V and J are TRBV28 and TRBJ1-2; 10 bases are a match to TRBD1. CDR1 is MDHEN, CDR2 SYDVKM, per germline. The CDR3 sequence is 13 residues long. The ends lost 5 bases at V and 7 bases at J; junction bases unmatched: 4.

The rearrangement joins TRBV18 to TRBJ1-1, with D perhaps matching TRBD1 (6 bases). The germline V gene encodes CDR1 KGHSH and CDR2 LQKENI. The CDR3 is 13 amino acids. With 3 bases removed from V and 3 bases from J, the gap between germline ends came to 8 bases. The CDR3 coding sequence is TGTGCCAGCTCACCGGCAGGGGACACTGAAGCTTTCTTT. It translates to CASSPAGDTEAFF.

This clone was found once. The V and J genes are TRBV6-6 and TRBJ2-2; D perhaps matches TRBD2 (5 bases). The V gene's germline CDR1 is MNHNY and CDR2 SVGAGI (reference sequence). Trimming stripped 10 bases from V and 0 bases from J, with 15 bases between. CDR3 size: 15 residues. The CDR3 protein is CATTGSHTNTGELFF. CDR3 DNA: TGTGCCACCACGGGGAGTCATACGAACACCGGGGAGCTGTTTTTT.

In this sample, this clone turned up once. The gene calls are TRBV7-2 and TRBJ2-7; possible D gene TRBD2, 7 bases. This CDR3 is built from 19 residues. V was clipped by 5 bases and J by 1 base, with 27 bases between them. Germline CDR1 SGHTA, CDR2 FQGNSA. This CDR3 is CASSRRPTGSGGSSYEQYF. In DNA, the CDR3 is TGTGCCAGCAGCCGACGGCCGACAGGTTCGGGCGGGAGTTCCTACGAGCAGTACTTC.

V and J are TRBV5-1 and TRBJ2-5; TRBD2 matches 8 bases. The CDR3 spans 16 residues. The junction had 7 bases not matched to a gene; V was cut back by 1 base and J by 2 bases. Germline V gene lookup returns CDR1 SGHRS and CDR2 YFSETQ. The CDR3 bases are TGCGCCAGCAGCTTGACCGCGGGGGGCGTACAAGAGACCCAGTACTTC. Translating gives CASSLTAGGVQETQYF.

The V call is TRBV28, the J call TRBJ2-3; D perhaps matches TRBD2 (6 bases). V was shortened by 8 bases and J by 4 bases, with 10 bases between the two germline ends. The CDR3 is 12 residues long. Per germline, CDR1 MDHEN and CDR2 SYDVKM. The CDR3: CASGGAPDTQYF. The CDR3 nucleotides read TGTGCCAGCGGAGGGGCCCCAGATACGCAGTATTTT.

The genes are TRBV4-2 and TRBJ2-3; 8 nucleotides match TRBD2. The CDR3 is 18 residues long. Trimming at V came to 0 bases and at J to 2 bases, leaving 10 bases not matched to a gene. Germline CDR1 is LGHNA and CDR2 is YNFKEQ. This chain's CDR3 is CASSQEVRIAGYTDTQYF. The CDR3 nucleotides are TGTGCCAGCAGCCAAGAGGTGAGAATAGCGGGATACACAGATACGCAGTATTTT.

V gene TRBV29-1 combines with J gene TRBJ1-1, with D unclear. Trimming took off 5 bases at V and 1 base at J, with 8 bases between the two ends. Germline-derived CDR1 and CDR2 are SQVTM and ANQGSEA. The CDR3 runs 12 residues. CDR3 loop: CSVPVWNTEAFF. The CDR3 bases are TGCAGCGTTCCCGTTTGGAACACTGAAGCTTTCTTT. The variable domain in full, with the rest retrieved from reference TRBV29-1 and TRBJ1-1, is SAVISQKPSRDICQRGTSLTIQCQVDSQVTMMFWYRQQPGQSLTLIATANQGSEATYESGFVIDKFPISRPNLTFSTLTVSNMSPEDSSIYLCSVPVWNTEAFFGQGTRLTVV.

The chain employs TRBV28 and TRBJ2-7; D call uncertain. V lost 6 bases to trimming and J lost 5 bases, with 8 bases between them. This CDR3 has 11 amino acids. The germline CDR1 and CDR2 sequences are MDHEN and SYDVKM. The CDR3 coding sequence is TGTGCCAGCAGACGACTTAACGAGCAGTACTTC. Translated, it gives CASRRLNEQYF.

This chain uses TRBV4-3 with TRBJ2-1, with a weak D call TRBD1 (6 bases). Trimming left V 2 bases short and J 3 bases short, with 8 bases between. Germline CDR1 is LGHNA and CDR2 is YSLEER. CDR3 length: 14 amino acids. In DNA, the CDR3 is TGCGCCAGCAGCCAAAACAGGGTCTACAATGAGCAGTTCTTC. It translates to CASSQNRVYNEQFF.

The rearrangement links TRBV10-2 to TRBJ2-1; D call uncertain. This CDR3 spans 14 amino acids. V shed 3 bases and J shed 0 bases, with 6 bases lying between them. Germline V gene data show CDR1 as WSHSY and CDR2 as SAAADI. Written as DNA, the CDR3 is TGCGCCAGCAGTGACTCGTTCTCCTACAATGAGCAGTTCTTC. This codes for CASSDSFSYNEQFF.

The chain joins TRBV29-1 to TRBJ1-3, with D uncertain. This CDR3 contains 12 residues. With 0 bases removed from V and 3 bases from J, the gap between germline ends came to 3 bases. Germline V gene sequence: CDR1 SQVTM, CDR2 ANQGSEA. CDR3 sequence reads: CSVEDNGNTIYF. The CDR3 DNA sequence: TGCAGCGTTGAAGATAATGGAAACACCATATATTTT.

The chain links TRBV5-6 to TRBJ1-2; D may be TRBD1 (5 bases). The CDR3 has 15 amino acids. Between the trimmed V and J ends, which lost 1 base and 2 bases, there was a span of 12 bases. CDR1 is SGHDT, CDR2 YYEEEE, per germline. This chain's CDR3 is CASSLWQGKNYGYTF. Written as DNA, the CDR3 is TGTGCCAGCAGCTTGTGGCAGGGTAAAAACTATGGCTACACCTTC.

The chain recombines TRBV5-1 with TRBJ2-7, with 14 bases fitting TRBD2. V shed 0 bases, J shed 6 bases, and the junction held 8 bases outside the gene matches. The CDR3 extends over 17 amino acids. Germline CDR1 reads SGHRS; CDR2 reads YFSETQ. CDR3 amino acids: CASSLEYGGLAGGEQYF. The DNA of the CDR3 is TGCGCCAGCAGCTTGGAGTACGGCGGACTAGCGGGAGGCGAGCAGTACTTC.

This clone showed up just a few times. The J gene is TRBJ1-6, the V gene TRBV27; maybe TRBD1 (6 bases). Trimming cost V 5 bases and J 0 bases, with 20 bases left between them. Germline V gene sequence: CDR1 MNHEY, CDR2 SMNVEV (reference sequence). The CDR3 has 19 residues. CDR3 bases: TGTGCCAGCAGTCGGGCCGGACAGAAGCAGAACTCCTATAATTCACCCCTCCACTTT. As protein: CASSRAGQKQNSYNSPLHF.

This chain links TRBV11-2 with TRBJ1-2; 7 nucleotides agree with TRBD1. The CDR3 sequence is 14 residues long. Germline CDR1 reads SGHAT; CDR2 reads FQNNGV. The ends lost 5 bases at V and 4 bases at J; junction bases unmatched: 7. The CDR3 loop reads CASSEMGQSYGYTF. As DNA, the CDR3 is TGTGCCAGCAGCGAAATGGGACAGTCCTATGGCTACACCTTC. The whole variable domain, filled in from reference TRBV11-2 and TRBJ1-2, reads EAGVAQSPRYKIIEKRQSVAFWCNPISGHATLYWYQQILGQGPKLLIQFQNNGVVDDSQLPKDRFSAERLKGVDSTLKIQPAKLEDSAVYLCASSEMGQSYGYTFGSGTRLTVV.

The chain has TRBV5-1 and TRBJ1-5; perhaps TRBD1 as D (6 bases). V lost 2 bases and J 5 bases, leaving 11 bases between the germline ends. The CDR3 is 14 amino acids. CDR1 SGHRS and CDR2 YFSETQ come from the germline V gene. The CDR3 here is CASSLGGGDQPQHF. The CDR3 DNA reads TGCGCCAGCAGCTTAGGGGGGGGCGATCAGCCCCAGCATTTT.

The V and J genes are TRBV6-5 and TRBJ1-1, with TRBD1 matching 8 bases. There are 14 residues in the CDR3. The ends lost 5 bases at V and 7 bases at J; junction bases unmatched: 9. Germline assignment: CDR1 MNHEY and CDR2 SVGAGI. The CDR3 protein is CASSIRTGQLEAFF. The CDR3 bases are TGTGCCAGCAGTATAAGGACAGGGCAGCTTGAAGCTTTCTTT.

The chain joins TRBV6-1 to TRBJ1-1; the D gene is possibly TRBD1 (5 bases). The length of the CDR3 is 14 residues. Germline V lookup: CDR1 MNHNS, CDR2 SASEGT. Deletions cut 8 bases from V and 6 bases from J, with 19 bases between. CDR3 protein: CASSTRTGEAEAFF. As DNA, the CDR3 is TGTGCCAGCTCGACCCGAACGGGGGAGGCTGAAGCTTTCTTT.

The V and J genes are TRBV2 and TRBJ1-3; 7 nucleotides line up with TRBD1. This CDR3 spans 14 amino acids. Unmatched junction bases numbered 5, after V lost 6 bases and J lost 3 bases. CDR1 is SNHLY and CDR2 is FYNNEI in the germline V gene. For the CDR3, the DNA is TGTGCCAGCAGCAACAACAGGGGTGGAAACACCATATATTTT. Amino acid sequence: CASSNNRGGNTIYF. Looking up the rest from reference TRBV2 and TRBJ1-3 gives the full variable domain: EPEVTQTPSHQVTQMGQEVILRCVPISNHLYFYWYRQILGQKVEFLVSFYNNEISEKSEIFDDQFSVERPDGSNFTLKIRSTKLEDSAMYFCASSNNRGGNTIYFGEGSWLTVV.

The chain has TRBV4-2 and TRBJ2-7, with a possible D match to TRBD1 (6 bases). V was trimmed by 4 bases and J by 4 bases, leaving 17 bases between them. Germline V lookup: CDR1 LGHNA, CDR2 YNFKEQ. The CDR3 runs 15 residues. For the CDR3, the DNA is TGTGCCAGCAGCCCCCTTTCTGACAGGAAGTACGAGCAGTACTTC. This encodes CASSPLSDRKYEQYF.